This T cell receptor (beta chain) was found in a study of cytomegalovirus exposure and HLA in healthy donors. Overall study results and limits: Sequencing likely caused a cluster of highly shared sequence variants. A later analysis revealed that TCR association rates differed between HLA loci, peaking at DRB1 and bottoming out at HLA-C. Further analysis, carried out later, found HLA-associated TCR beta chains more clonally expanded than equally common other chains.

Use of 60 Vbeta and 13 Jbeta primers characterized the PCR. In the source study's methods: The count from a later analysis was 79 million or so unique TCR beta chains, roughly 11 million of them shared. Clones were read by immunoSEQ multiplex PCR, and TCRdb kept only the in-frame ones, dropping some. V, J and clone size were drawn from that table, and D and trimming were deduced from the DNA. The table includes around 200,000 clones, 84% detected once. A remark on this clone: Its antigen is currently unknown.

The CDR3 totals 13 residues. CDR1 and CDR2 from the germline V gene are GTSNPN and SVGIG (reference sequence). Trimming at V came to 1 base and at J to 4 bases, leaving 1 base not matched to a gene. The chain couples TRBV30 to TRBJ1-5; 7 bases match TRBD1. The receptor comes from a girl aged 2-10 years in good health and CMV-seropositive. Sequencing was performed on PBMCs. The CDR3: CAWSADRNQPQHF. Written as DNA, the CDR3 is TGTGCCTGGAGTGCGGACAGGAATCAGCCCCAGCATTTT.